Each of the 24 T cell receptor beta chains below was sequenced from the same sample in a study of cytomegalovirus exposure and HLA in healthy donors. PCR amplification relied on 60 Vbeta primers (plus 13 Jbeta primers). Measured with immunoSEQ multiplex PCR; TCRdb has only the in-frame clones, and not every one. Here the sample spans around 150,000 clones, 80% being singletons. Specimen: PBMCs. The receptors were gathered from a man in his late teens or twenties in good health and CMV-seropositive.

This clone was observed once. J is TRBJ2-3 and V is TRBV4-1, with a tentative D call TRBD1 (5 bases). V lost 3 bases and J lost 2, with 9 bases in between. The CDR3 sequence is 14 residues long. The V gene's germline CDR1 is MGHRA and CDR2 YSYEKL. The chain's CDR3 is CASSHRQSTDTQYF. The CDR3 bases are TGCGCCAGCAGCCACCGACAGTCCACAGATACGCAGTATTTT.

The chain recombines TRBV4-1 with TRBJ1-2; D is unclear. Trimming stripped 1 base from V and 8 bases from J, with 11 bases between. The germline gives CDR1 MGHRA, CDR2 YSYEKL. This CDR3 comprises 13 residues. For the CDR3, the DNA is TGCGCCAGCAGCCAAGTCGGGTTGAAAGGCTACACCTTC. This translates into CASSQVGLKGYTF.

This rearrangement joins TRBV9 to TRBJ2-2; no clear D. Looked up from germline, CDR1 is SGDLS and CDR2 is YYNGEE. Trimming pared 2 bases from V and 4 bases from J, leaving 9 bases between. The CDR3 runs 14 residues. Here the CDR3 DNA reads TGTGCCAGCAGCGTTCTCGTCGGCACCGGGGAGCTGTTTTTT. It encodes CASSVLVGTGELFF.

V is TRBV4-1 and J is TRBJ1-4; the D gene is possibly TRBD1 (6 bases). Trimming left V 1 base short and J 6 bases short, with 15 bases between. CDR1 and CDR2 from the germline V gene are MGHRA and YSYEKL. The CDR3 totals 16 residues. CDR3 region: CASSQAPGGEYEKLFF. In DNA, the CDR3 is TGCGCCAGCAGCCAAGCCCCGGGGGGCGAGTATGAAAAACTGTTTTTT.

This clone turned up a few times. V and J are TRBV6-6 and TRBJ1-2; no clear D gene. CDR1 and CDR2 (germline): MNHNY, SVGAGI (reference sequence). This CDR3 spans 13 amino acids. The germline V and J ends were trimmed by 0 bases and 6 bases, with 8 bases remaining between them. CDR3 coding DNA: TGTGCCAGCAGTTACTCCCAGGCTGATGGCTACACCTTC. This encodes CASSYSQADGYTF.

The chain combines TRBV10-3 with TRBJ1-5, with 9 bases identical to TRBD1. Germline CDR1 and CDR2: ENHRY and SYGVKD. This CDR3 contains 17 residues. After removal of 0 bases from V and 3 bases from J, the junction contained 6 bases not matched to a gene. The DNA for the CDR3 is TGTGCCATCAGTGAGTCGGGGGACAGGGCTTTCAATCAGCCCCAGCATTTT. Amino acid sequence: CAISESGDRAFNQPQHF.

The rearrangement joins TRBV5-1 to TRBJ1-1; 8 nucleotides match TRBD1. Germline V gene data show CDR1 as SGHRS and CDR2 as YFSETQ. V lost 4 bases and J lost 1; bases outside the gene matches: 3. The CDR3 covers 14 residues. The CDR3 coding sequence is TGCGCCAGCAGCGGAGGGACAGGGAACACTGAAGCTTTCTTT. Translating it yields CASSGGTGNTEAFF.

The chain joins TRBV9 to TRBJ2-7, with a tentative D call TRBD1 (6 bases). The CDR3 totals 14 residues. Germline-derived CDR1 and CDR2 are SGDLS and YYNGEE. V gave up 0 bases and J gave up 5 bases, with 12 bases separating them. Here the CDR3 DNA reads TGTGCCAGCAGCGTAGACGGGACACTCAACGAGCAGTACTTC. This translates into CASSVDGTLNEQYF.

The chain combines TRBV4-1 with TRBJ2-1; TRBD2 aligns across 8 bases. The J segment lost 0 bases and the V segment lost 3 bases, leaving 13 bases of the junction unmatched. Germline CDR1 MGHRA, CDR2 YSYEKL. CDR3 size: 19 residues. The chain's CDR3 is CASSQGTSGDLSSYNEQFF. The DNA of the CDR3 is TGCGCCAGCAGCCAGGGGACTAGTGGGGACCTAAGCTCCTACAATGAGCAGTTCTTC.

This chain links TRBV7-8 with TRBJ1-1; D uncertain. Germline CDR1 is SGHVS and CDR2 is FQNEAQ. CDR3 length: 15 amino acids. Trimming took 4 bases from V and 1 from J, leaving 13 bases between them. This CDR3 reads CASSWRVLGNTEAFF. The CDR3 region has the DNA TGTGCCAGCAGCTGGCGGGTTCTTGGGAACACTGAAGCTTTCTTT.

V is TRBV4-3 and J is TRBJ1-2; weak D call: TRBD1 (6 bases). Germline assignment: CDR1 LGHNA and CDR2 YSLEER. The CDR3 extends over 15 amino acids. V lost 0 bases and J 8 bases, leaving 16 bases between the germline ends. The CDR3 reads CASSQDVQGRGGYTF. The DNA for the CDR3 is TGCGCCAGCAGCCAAGATGTGCAGGGGCGCGGAGGCTACACCTTC.

Remarks on this clone: Other nucleotide sequences from this sample produce the same CDR3. The genes are TRBV28 and TRBJ2-7; a possible D gene is TRBD2 (6 bases). Germline values: CDR1 MDHEN, CDR2 SYDVKM. Trimming cost V 5 bases and J 2 bases, with 13 bases left between them. This CDR3 contains 14 residues. CDR3 in amino acids: CASSPPGGAYEQYF. The CDR3 region has the DNA TGTGCCAGCAGTCCCCCGGGCGGGGCCTACGAGCAGTACTTC.

The CDR3 reads CSVDVSGGKYEQYF. The CDR3 nucleotides read TGCAGCGTTGATGTATCGGGGGGAAAATACGAGCAGTACTTC. The V call is TRBV29-1, the J call TRBJ2-5; 7 bases map to TRBD2. The J call may not be correct, given that the DNA end is closer to TRBJ2-7. CDR3 length equals 14 residues. Germline assignment: CDR1 SQVTM and CDR2 ANQGSEA.

As to this clone: The CDR3 does not end in the conserved phenylalanine or tryptophan, so this is likely a read error. The chain joins TRBV7-9 to TRBJ1-6, with 9 nucleotides matching TRBD1. The CDR3 contains 14 residues. In germline, CDR1 is SEHNR, CDR2 FQNEAQ (reference sequence). Trimming removed 5 bases from V and 6 bases from J; junction bases left unmatched: 2. The CDR3 DNA sequence: TGTGCCAGCAGCCGACAGGGGGGTAATTCACCCCTCCACCTT. It translates to CASSRQGGNSPLHL.

CDR3 amino acids: CASSFRFQDGYTF. The CDR3 nucleotides read TGTGCCAGCAGCTTTCGGTTTCAAGATGGCTACACCTTC. This chain joins TRBV5-4 and TRBJ1-2; D gene ambiguous. With 2 bases removed from V and 6 bases from J, the gap between germline ends came to 11 bases. CDR3 length: 13 residues. Germline assignment: CDR1 SGHNT and CDR2 YYREEE (reference sequence).

J is TRBJ2-7 and V is TRBV7-8, with D unclear. CDR3 length equals 15 residues. Germline-derived CDR1 and CDR2 are SGHVS and FQNEAQ. Trimming stripped 4 bases from V and 0 bases from J, with 13 bases between. CDR3 amino acids: CASSSRPKSSYEQYF. CDR3 nucleotides: TGTGCCAGCAGCTCTCGTCCCAAGAGCTCCTACGAGCAGTACTTC. Together with reference TRBV7-8 and TRBJ2-7, the CDR3 gives the full variable domain: GAGVSQSPRYKVAKRGQDVALRCDPISGHVSLFWYQQALGQGPEFLTYFQNEAQLDKSGLPSDRFFAERPEGSVSTLKIQRTQQEDSAVYLCASSSRPKSSYEQYFGPGTRLTVT.

V usage is TRBV27 and J usage is TRBJ2-2, with TRBD1 matching 7 bases. In germline, CDR1 is MNHEY, CDR2 SMNVEV (reference sequence). Germline trimming cut 8 bases from V and 1 base from J; bases unmatched to any gene: 4. CDR3 length: 14 amino acids. CDR3 in amino acids: CASQQGWNTGELFF. CDR3 bases: TGTGCCAGCCAACAGGGGTGGAACACCGGGGAGCTGTTTTTT.

This clone appeared a single time. This chain joins TRBV28 and TRBJ1-5; D possibly corresponds to TRBD1 (6 bases). The V gene lost 2 bases and the J gene lost 1 base, with 24 bases spanning the gap. Germline V gives CDR1 MDHEN, CDR2 SYDVKM. The CDR3 spans 20 residues. The CDR3 reads CASSLGPRGRGTLSNQPQHF. The DNA for the CDR3 is TGTGCCAGCAGTTTAGGACCCCGGGGCAGGGGCACCTTGAGCAATCAGCCCCAGCATTTT.

This chain joins TRBV4-1 and TRBJ2-7; 7 bases fit TRBD2. After removal of 0 bases from V and 1 base from J, the junction contained 6 bases not matched to a gene. Per germline, CDR1 MGHRA and CDR2 YSYEKL. The CDR3 has 16 residues. DNA of the CDR3: TGCGCCAGCAGCCAAGAATCCCAGCGGGGATCCTACGAGCAGTACTTC. It yields the protein CASSQESQRGSYEQYF.

The chain employs TRBV28 and TRBJ2-7; 7 bases align to TRBD2. Per the germline V gene, CDR1 is MDHEN and CDR2 is SYDVKM. After removal of 7 bases from V and 4 bases from J, the junction contained 10 bases not matched to a gene. The CDR3 has 14 residues. CDR3 sequence: CASNLGGRVYEQYF. The CDR3 DNA follows: TGTGCCAGCAATCTTGGTGGGAGGGTATACGAGCAGTACTTC.

The V and J genes are TRBV11-1 and TRBJ2-7; TRBD2 aligns across 8 bases. The J segment lost 0 bases and the V segment lost 6 bases, leaving 7 bases of the junction unmatched. The CDR3 has 15 residues. Germline V gene sequence: CDR1 SGHAT, CDR2 FQDESV (reference sequence). The CDR3 coding sequence is TGTGCCAGCAGTCTCCCCCGGGGGGGCTCCTACGAGCAGTACTTC. Its protein is CASSLPRGGSYEQYF.

The chain joins TRBV6-5 to TRBJ1-5; D unclear. Germline V lookup: CDR1 MNHEY, CDR2 SVGAGI. With 5 bases removed from V and 8 bases from J, the gap between germline ends came to 13 bases. This CDR3 is built from 13 residues. The CDR3 here is CASSHTKRKPQHF. The CDR3 bases are TGTGCCAGCAGTCATACGAAGAGAAAGCCCCAGCATTTT.

In this sample, this clone turned up a few times. The CDR3 region is CASSQTGGRSGELFF. CDR3 coding DNA: TGTGCCAGCAGTCAGACAGGGGGTAGATCCGGGGAGCTGTTTTTT. The rearrangement links TRBV6-5 to TRBJ2-2; 9 nucleotides align to TRBD1. J gave up 6 bases and V 5 bases, and 7 bases lay outside the gene matches. Per germline, CDR1 MNHEY and CDR2 SVGAGI. The CDR3 contains 15 residues.

The chain is built from TRBV5-4 and TRBJ1-1, with 10 bases lining up with TRBD1. Germline-derived CDR1 and CDR2 are SGHNT and YYREEE (reference sequence). Unmatched junction bases numbered 9, after V lost 0 bases and J lost 4 bases. The CDR3 sequence is 17 residues long. CDR3 DNA sequence: TGTGCCAGCAGCTTGGGGGGGGACAGGGGACGTGTCACTGAAGCTTTCTTT. As protein: CASSLGGDRGRVTEAFF.